A single T cell receptor (beta chain) is shown here with its context. The antigen remains unidentified. This CDR3 contains 15 residues. Germline CDR1 reads SGHAT; CDR2 reads FQNNGV. Trimming left V 5 bases short and J 0 bases short, with 14 bases between. The data were obtained in a study of T cell responses to AZD1222 COVID-19 vaccine. Study-wide findings and caveats: Nearly half of spike-specific TCRs reportedly target unmutated variant regions. Clonal diversity was possibly underestimated; the donors were predominantly white British and more often female. The study sampled repertoires only after the peak T cell response.

Measured with immunoSEQ multiplex PCR; TCRdb has only the in-frame clones, and not every one. This table holds 95,000 to 150,000 clones, around 90% found once. This specimen was peripheral blood, taken on day 0 of MenACWY control vaccination. The V and J genes are TRBV11-2 and TRBJ2-7; no clear D gene. This sequence was found in an adult in good health. The CDR3 reads CASSRNLISSYEQYV. The CDR3 DNA sequence: TGTGCCAGCAGCCGGAATTTAATCTCCTCCTACGAGCAGTACGTC.